The 6 T cell receptor beta chains reported below all come from one sample, sequenced in a study of blood T cell repertoires in COVID-19. Using immunoSEQ multiplex PCR, the repertoire was profiled, and TCRdb retains in-frame clones only, with some absent. The sample has roughly 180,000 clones; about nine tenths are singletons. Input material: peripheral blood. The receptors stem from a man between 65 and 85 years old with active or convalescent COVID-19.

The chain is built from TRBV28 and TRBJ2-7; 9 positions match TRBD1. V lost 4 bases to trimming and J lost 4 bases; unmatched junction nucleotides: 8. The CDR3 spans 15 residues. CDR1 MDHEN and CDR2 SYDVKM come from the germline V gene. CDR3 residues: CASSSPDRGRYEQYF. The CDR3 DNA is TGTGCCAGCAGTTCCCCGGACAGGGGAAGGTACGAGCAGTACTTC.

V gene TRBV23-1 combines with J gene TRBJ1-2, with D possibly being TRBD1 (6 bases). TRBV23-1 is an ORF for which the function is uncertain. The CDR3 sequence is 14 residues long. With 1 base removed from V and 6 bases from J, the gap between germline ends came to 12 bases. The CDR3 spells CASSQFVGANGYTF. The CDR3 nucleotides are TGCGCCAGCAGTCAATTTGTGGGGGCCAATGGCTACACCTTC.

CDR3 nucleotides: TGTGCCAGCAGCCTATCTAGCGGGGTCTCCTACGAGCAGTACTTC. This gives the protein CASSLSSGVSYEQYF. The chain combines TRBV28 with TRBJ2-7; the match to TRBD2 covers 9 bases. Germline V gene sequence: CDR1 MDHEN, CDR2 SYDVKM. The V gene end was trimmed by 6 bases and the J gene end by 0 bases; junction bases not matched to a gene: 6. This CDR3 comprises 15 residues.

The V and J genes are TRBV6-6 and TRBJ2-2; D is possibly TRBD1 or TRBD2 (7 bases each). The CDR3 is 18 amino acids. CDR1 and CDR2 from the germline V gene are MNHNY and SVGAGI (reference sequence). Trimming shortened V by 5 bases and J by 4 bases, and 23 bases separated the two germline ends. The CDR3 coding sequence is TGTGCCAGCAGTCAGGGGGGGGTGAGGGCCCCAAGCACCGGGGAGCTGTTTTTT. Amino acid sequence: CASSQGGVRAPSTGELFF.

The V and J genes are TRBV27 and TRBJ1-5, with a weak D call TRBD1 (5 bases). Trimming removed 2 bases from V and 1 base from J, with 12 bases in between. Germline V gene data show CDR1 as MNHEY and CDR2 as SMNVEV (reference sequence). The CDR3 covers 16 residues. In DNA form, the CDR3 reads TGTGCCAGCAGTTTAGCCAGGGTAAAAAGCAATCAGCCCCAGCATTTT. Encoded protein: CASSLARVKSNQPQHF.

The chain has TRBV27 and TRBJ1-2, with 9 bases matching TRBD1. Germline assignment: CDR1 MNHEY and CDR2 SMNVEV (reference sequence). This CDR3 is 13 amino acids long. The V and J ends lost 5 bases and 8 bases, in that order; junction bases with no gene match: 6. The CDR3 DNA reads TGTGCCAGCAGTCCGTCGACAGGGGGAGGCTACACCTTC. Encoded protein: CASSPSTGGGYTF.